Listed here are 15 T cell receptor beta chains from one sample, sequenced in a study of blood T cell repertoires in COVID-19. Method: immunoSEQ multiplex PCR; TCRdb's copy keeps in-frame clones and lacks some. The sample lists 150,000 to 200,000 clones; roughly 88% were seen once. The sequencing input was peripheral blood. These receptors came from a man older than 75 with COVID-19, enrolled during active disease.

The genes are TRBV29-1 and TRBJ2-7, with TRBD2 identical over 7 bases. J lost 5 bases, V lost 7 bases, and 14 bases had no gene match. The CDR3 contains 14 residues. Germline CDR1 and CDR2: SQVTM and ANQGSEA. The CDR3 spells CSAIRGGVRNEQYF. In nucleotides, the CDR3 is TGCAGCGCCATCCGGGGAGGGGTGAGAAACGAGCAGTACTTC.

The genes are TRBV6-6 and TRBJ2-7; TRBD1 agrees at 8 bases. CDR1 and CDR2 (germline): MNHNY, SVGAGI (reference sequence). CDR3 length equals 15 residues. V lost 5 bases, J lost 0 bases, and 6 bases stayed unmatched. The CDR3: CASSHTGGGSYEQYF. CDR3 nucleotides: TGTGCCAGCAGTCACACAGGGGGAGGCTCCTACGAGCAGTACTTC.

This clone was counted between two and nine times. The V gene is TRBV18, the J gene TRBJ1-2; 11 positions match TRBD1. CDR1 and CDR2 (germline): KGHSH, LQKENI. The CDR3 is 14 amino acids. V gave up 3 bases and J gave up 4 bases; unmatched junction bases: 1. The CDR3 DNA reads TGTGCCAGCTCACCGGGGACAGGGGGCTATGGCTACACCTTC. It translates to CASSPGTGGYGYTF.

J is TRBJ2-1 and V is TRBV16, with D unresolved. This CDR3 region has 14 residues. Trimming removed 6 bases from V and 5 bases from J, with 14 bases in between. From germline, CDR1 is KGHSY and CDR2 FQNENV. The DNA of the CDR3 is TGTGCCAGCAGTCTCCTCGGTATGGACAATGAGCAGTTCTTC. Translated, it gives CASSLLGMDNEQFF.

This chain joins TRBV25-1 and TRBJ2-5, with D possibly matching TRBD2 (5 bases). Germline values: CDR1 MGHDK, CDR2 SYGVNS. V lost 5 bases and J 2 bases, leaving 9 bases between the germline ends. The CDR3 is 13 amino acids. The CDR3 region has the DNA TGTGCCAGCAGTCCCCTAGCACAAGAGACCCAGTACTTC. Translation: CASSPLAQETQYF. Supplemented by reference TRBV25-1 and TRBJ2-5, the full variable domain reads EADIYQTPRYLVIGTGKKITLECSQTMGHDKMYWYQQDPGMELHLIHYSYGVNSTEKGDLSSESTVSRIRTEHFPLTLESARPSHTSQYLCASSPLAQETQYFGPGTRLLVL.

The gene calls are TRBV4-1 and TRBJ2-3; weak D call: TRBD1 (6 bases). This CDR3 spans 15 amino acids. Germline values: CDR1 MGHRA, CDR2 YSYEKL. Trimming removed 0 bases from V and 2 bases from J, with 9 bases in between. CDR3: CASSQDRDTTDTQYF. The CDR3 region has the DNA TGCGCCAGCAGCCAAGATAGGGACACCACAGATACGCAGTATTTT.

The J gene is TRBJ1-5, the V gene TRBV6-5; 9 nucleotides agree with TRBD1. The germline V gene encodes CDR1 MNHEY and CDR2 SVGAGI. J was trimmed by 8 bases and V by 6 bases; bases with no gene match: 8. The CDR3 totals 14 residues. CDR3 nucleotides: TGTGCCAGCAGGAAGGAGGACAGGGGTGAGCCCCAGCATTTT. It translates to CASRKEDRGEPQHF.

This chain connects TRBV2 to TRBJ1-1; no clear D. Trimming pared 2 bases from V and 0 bases from J, leaving 13 bases between. Germline V gene sequence: CDR1 SNHLY, CDR2 FYNNEI. The CDR3 is 16 amino acids. This chain's CDR3 is CASSELRVPLNTEAFF. CDR3 in DNA: TGTGCCAGCAGTGAACTGAGGGTTCCCCTGAACACTGAAGCTTTCTTT.

The V call is TRBV6-6, the J call TRBJ1-3; D is perhaps TRBD1 (5 bases). Germline assignment: CDR1 MNHNY and CDR2 SVGAGI (reference sequence). V was cut by 4 bases and J by 4 bases, with 8 bases left in between. This CDR3 region has 13 residues. Here the CDR3 reads CASSLYRGNTIYF. CDR3 nucleotide sequence: TGTGCCAGCAGTTTATACAGGGGAAACACCATATATTTT.

The chain links TRBV7-2 to TRBJ1-6; D gene uncertain. CDR1 SGHTA and CDR2 FQGNSA come from the germline V gene. This CDR3 region has 14 residues. V was shortened by 5 bases and J by 8 bases, with 13 bases between the two germline ends. The CDR3 protein is CASSLTRRDSPLHF. In DNA form, the CDR3 reads TGTGCCAGCAGCCTTACAAGGAGGGATTCACCCCTCCACTTT.

This sequence joins TRBV4-1 and TRBJ2-7; perhaps TRBD2 as D (5 bases). The CDR3 consists of 15 residues. Germline CDR1 reads MGHRA; CDR2 reads YSYEKL. V was pared by 5 bases and J by 2 bases, with 16 bases between. CDR3 region: CASSGLLDVAYEQYF. The CDR3 DNA is TGCGCCAGCAGCGGACTCTTGGATGTGGCCTACGAGCAGTACTTC.

This clone was observed a handful of times. The genes are TRBV28 and TRBJ1-2; TRBD1 matches 7 bases. The CDR3 is made up of 13 amino acids. The germline V gene has CDR1 MDHEN and CDR2 SYDVKM. The ends lost 5 bases at V and 6 bases at J; junction bases unmatched: 6. The CDR3 bases are TGTGCCAGCAGTCCATCGACAGGGAATGGCTACACCTTC. Translation: CASSPSTGNGYTF.

As to this clone: Germline and junction disagree at one end, which may indicate a read error. The rearrangement joins TRBV7-8 to TRBJ1-2, with no clear D. Germline V CDR1 and CDR2: SGHVS, FQNEAQ. The CDR3 spans 11 residues. CDR3 protein: CASSLGGERAF. The CDR3 DNA sequence: TGTGCCAGCAGCTTAGGGGGAGAGCGAGCCTTC.

The chain employs TRBV19 and TRBJ1-4; 7 positions match TRBD1. J was trimmed by 7 bases and V by 1 base; bases with no gene match: 3. The CDR3 covers 14 residues. Germline CDR1 and CDR2: LNHDA and SQIVND (reference sequence). This CDR3 is CASSIGGTAEKLFF. The CDR3, as DNA: TGTGCCAGTAGTATAGGAGGGACAGCTGAAAAACTGTTTTTT. The full variable domain, rest sourced from reference TRBV19 and TRBJ1-4, is DGGITQSPKYLFRKEGQNVTLSCEQNLNHDAMYWYRQDPGQGLRLIYYSQIVNDFQKGDIAEGYSVSREKKESFPLTVTSAQKNPTAFYLCASSIGGTAEKLFFGSGTQLSVL.

V gene TRBV7-2 combines with J gene TRBJ1-2; D unresolved. This CDR3 spans 13 amino acids. Germline V gene data show CDR1 as SGHTA and CDR2 as FQGNSA. Trimming shortened V by 5 bases and J by 2 bases, and 9 bases separated the two germline ends. The CDR3: CASSPTENYGYTF. DNA for the CDR3: TGTGCCAGCAGCCCCACAGAAAACTATGGCTACACCTTC.